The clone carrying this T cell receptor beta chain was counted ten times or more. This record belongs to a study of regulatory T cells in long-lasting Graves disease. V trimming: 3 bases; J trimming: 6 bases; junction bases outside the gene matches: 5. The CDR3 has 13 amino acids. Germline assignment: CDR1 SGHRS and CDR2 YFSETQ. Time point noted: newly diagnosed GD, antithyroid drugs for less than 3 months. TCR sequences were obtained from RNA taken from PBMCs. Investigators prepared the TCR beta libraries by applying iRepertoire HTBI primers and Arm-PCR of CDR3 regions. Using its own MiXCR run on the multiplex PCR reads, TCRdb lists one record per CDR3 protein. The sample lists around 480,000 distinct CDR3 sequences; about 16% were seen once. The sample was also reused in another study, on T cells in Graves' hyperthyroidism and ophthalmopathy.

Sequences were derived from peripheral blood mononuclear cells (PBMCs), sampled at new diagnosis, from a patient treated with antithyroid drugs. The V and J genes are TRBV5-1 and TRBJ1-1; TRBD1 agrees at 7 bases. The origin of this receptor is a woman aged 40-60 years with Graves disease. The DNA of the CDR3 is TGCGCCAGCAGCTCAGGGGGTGAGGCTGAAGCTTTCTTT. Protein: CASSSGGEAEAFF. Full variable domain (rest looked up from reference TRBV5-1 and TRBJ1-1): KAGVTQTPRYLIKTRGQQVTLSCSPISGHRSVSWYQQTPGQGLQFLFEYFSETQRNKGNFPGRFSGRQFSNSRSEMNVSTLELGDSALYLCASSSGGEAEAFFGQGTRLTVV.